This TCR beta chain was captured by sequencing in a study of blood T cell repertoires in COVID-19. In the source study's methods: Reference gene primer amplification gave nucleated cell count estimates. Data came from immunoSEQ multiplex PCR; TCRdb stores just in-frame clones and leaves some out. V, J and clone size reflect that table, while D and trimming were determined from the DNA. The sample has 99,000 or so clones, 84% seen once. Germline values: CDR1 SGHTA, CDR2 FQGNSA. Trimming took off 4 bases at V and 3 bases at J, with 9 bases between the two ends. The CDR3 consists of 13 residues. The sequencing sample was made of peripheral blood. This receptor was taken from a man aged 70-80 years with active or convalescent COVID-19. The chain couples TRBV7-2 to TRBJ1-1; D remains unclear. Written as DNA, the CDR3 is TGTGCCAGCAGCTCCGGGGTTGACACTGAAGCTTTCTTT. It codes for CASSSGVDTEAFF.